Listed below are T cell receptor beta chains from one sample, sequenced in a study of T cell changes during pregnancy in multiple sclerosis. TCRdb's table, derived via immunoSEQ multiplex PCR, lists solely in-frame clones and lacks some. The sample lists approximately 100,000 clones; about 92% were seen once. Material: peripheral blood, obtained in the second trimester of pregnancy. Source of these receptors: a female donor with multiple sclerosis, enrolled in a pregnancy study. The CDR3 runs from the conserved cysteine through the conserved F or W. A D gene is named only where the DNA matches it firmly. A clone size is listed for some rows: how often the clone was seen (once, few, many), or a class if it is expanded.

>TRBJ1-1|TRBD1|TRBV6-7|NA
TGTGCCAGCAGTCCGCGACAGGGGGCTGATGGGAACACTGAAGCTTTCTTT
CASSPRQGADGNTEAFF
>TRBJ1-2|NA|TRBV30|NA
TGTGCCTGGAGTGAAATAGGGGAATTCTATGGCTACACCTTC
CAWSEIGEFYGYTF
>TRBJ1-1|NA|TRBV28|few
TGTGCCAGCAGGGTCGGGTCGCGCGCTGAAGCTTTCTTT
CASRVGSRAEAFF
>TRBJ1-2|TRBD1|TRBV19|NA
TGTGCCAGTAGTACGAGCGGGACAGGGGCGGATGGCTACACCTTC
CASSTSGTGADGYTF
>TRBJ1-2|NA|TRBV19|once
TGTGCCAGTAGTTCGTATAACTATGGCTACACCTTC
CASSSYNYGYTF
>TRBJ2-7|NA|TRBV28|NA
TGTGCCAGCAGTCTCTTACAGGGAAACTACGAGCAGTACTTC
CASSLLQGNYEQYF
>TRBJ2-1|TRBD2|TRBV5-1|NA
TGCGCCAGCAGCTTAGGACTAGCGGGCACTCGCCTATCCTACAATGAGCAGTTCTTC
CASSLGLAGTRLSYNEQFF
>TRBJ2-5|TRBD2|TRBV5-4|NA
TGTGCCAGCAGCTCCGCTAGGACTAGAGGTCTGGAGACCCAGTACTTC
CASSSARTRGLETQYF
>TRBJ1-1|NA|TRBV19|NA
TGTGCCACCGGGGGGTGGACTGAAGCTTTCTTT
CATGGWTEAFF
>TRBJ2-1|NA|TRBV19|NA
TGTGCCAGTAGTGGGGGGGGCCTAGCGCCGGGCCATGAGCAGTTCTTC
CASSGGGLAPGHEQFF
>TRBJ1-2|NA|TRBV5-1|NA
TGCGCCAGCAGCTTGGCCAGGAACTATGGCTACACCTTC
CASSLARNYGYTF
>TRBJ2-3|TRBD2|TRBV6-7|NA
TGTGCCAGCAGTTTCCCCTTATTTAGCGGGGGGCCGAGAGATACGCAGTATTTT
CASSFPLFSGGPRDTQYF
>TRBJ2-1|NA|TRBV9|NA
TGTGCCAGCAGCGTAGAGGGGGGGCCGTACAATGAGCAGTTCTTC
CASSVEGGPYNEQFF
>TRBJ2-2|TRBD1|TRBV7-3|NA
TGTGCCAGCAGCTCCGGCCGGGACAGGGGGACCGGGGAGCTGTTTTTT
CASSSGRDRGTGELFF
>TRBJ1-2|NA|TRBV7-2|NA
TGTGCCAGCACCTTGGGCGGGGATATTAACTATGGCTACACCTTC
CASTLGGDINYGYTF
>TRBJ2-1|TRBD2|TRBV7-3|NA
TGTGCCAGCAGCAACGGACTAGCGTCCCACAATGAGCAGTTCTTC
CASSNGLASHNEQFF
>TRBJ2-1|NA|TRBV7-2|NA
TGTGCCAGCAGGCAGACTGGAAGCTCCTACAATGAGCAGTTCTTC
CASRQTGSSYNEQFF
>TRBJ1-3|TRBD1|TRBV15|NA
TGTGCCACCAGGACGGGACAGGGAGGAAACACCATATATTTT
CATRTGQGGNTIYF
>TRBJ1-2|TRBD1|TRBV6-1|NA
TGTGCCAGCAGTGCGACAGGGAATGGCTACACCTTC
CASSATGNGYTF
>TRBJ1-6|TRBD1|TRBV9|once
TGTGCCAGCAGCGAGCGACAGGGGAATTCACCCCTCCACTTT
CASSERQGNSPLHF
>TRBJ1-2|NA|TRBV7-9|NA
TGTGCCAGCAGCTTCGCAGGGAACTATGGCTACACCTTC
CASSFAGNYGYTF
>TRBJ1-2|TRBD1|TRBV6-4|NA
TGTGCCAGCAGCTCGACAGGGGCGCGGGGTGGCTACACCTTC
CASSSTGARGGYTF
>TRBJ1-2|TRBD1|TRBV7-9|NA
TGTGCCAGCAGCTCGGGACAGGGGGCTCAAGGCTACACCTTC
CASSSGQGAQGYTF
>TRBJ2-1|TRBD1|TRBV5-1|NA
TGCGCCAGCAGCCCGGGACAGGGGGCGACCTACAATGAGCAGTTCTTC
CASSPGQGATYNEQFF
>TRBJ1-1|NA|TRBV11-2|NA
TGTGCCAGCAGCTTAGGGTGGGGGGCTGAAGCTTTCTTT
CASSLGWGAEAFF
>TRBJ1-3|NA|TRBV6-1|once
TGTGCCAGCAGTAGGGACTCAAACTCTGGAAACACCATATATTTT
CASSRDSNSGNTIYF